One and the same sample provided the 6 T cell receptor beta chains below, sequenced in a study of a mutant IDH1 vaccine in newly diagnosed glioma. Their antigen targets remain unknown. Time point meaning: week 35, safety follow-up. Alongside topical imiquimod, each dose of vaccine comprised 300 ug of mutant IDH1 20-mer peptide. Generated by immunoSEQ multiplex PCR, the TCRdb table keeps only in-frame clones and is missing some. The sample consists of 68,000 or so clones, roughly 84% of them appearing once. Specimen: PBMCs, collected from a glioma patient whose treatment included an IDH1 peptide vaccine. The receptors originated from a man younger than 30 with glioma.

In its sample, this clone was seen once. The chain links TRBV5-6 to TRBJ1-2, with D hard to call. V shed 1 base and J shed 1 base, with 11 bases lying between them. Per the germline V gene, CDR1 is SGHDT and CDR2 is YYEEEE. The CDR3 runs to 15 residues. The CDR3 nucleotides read TGTGCCAGCAGCTTGTCCACTGCCAATAACTATGGCTACACCTTC. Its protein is CASSLSTANNYGYTF.

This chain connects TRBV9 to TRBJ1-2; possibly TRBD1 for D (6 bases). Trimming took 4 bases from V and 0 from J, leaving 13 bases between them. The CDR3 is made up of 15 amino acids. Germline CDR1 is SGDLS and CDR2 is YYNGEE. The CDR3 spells CASSPTGQPNYGYTF. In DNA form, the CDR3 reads TGTGCCAGCAGCCCGACCGGACAGCCTAACTATGGCTACACCTTC. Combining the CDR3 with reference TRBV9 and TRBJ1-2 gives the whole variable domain DSGVTQTPKHLITATGQRVTLRCSPRSGDLSVYWYQQSLDQGLQFLIQYYNGEERAKGNILERFSAQQFPDLHSELNLSSLELGDSALYFCASSPTGQPNYGYTFGSGTRLTVV.

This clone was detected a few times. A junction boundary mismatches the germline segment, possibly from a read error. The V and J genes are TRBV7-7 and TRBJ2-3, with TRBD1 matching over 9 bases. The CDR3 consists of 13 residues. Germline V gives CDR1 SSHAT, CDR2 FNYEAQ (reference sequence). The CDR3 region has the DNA TGTGCTAGCAGCTCCACAGGGGGCCGTACGCAGTATTTT. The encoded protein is CASSSTGGRTQYF.

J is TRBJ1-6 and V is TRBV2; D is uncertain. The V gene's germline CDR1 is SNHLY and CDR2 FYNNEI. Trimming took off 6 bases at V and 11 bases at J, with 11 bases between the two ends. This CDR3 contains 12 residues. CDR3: CASSQPPAPLHF. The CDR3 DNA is TGTGCCAGCAGCCAACCCCCTGCACCCCTCCACTTT.

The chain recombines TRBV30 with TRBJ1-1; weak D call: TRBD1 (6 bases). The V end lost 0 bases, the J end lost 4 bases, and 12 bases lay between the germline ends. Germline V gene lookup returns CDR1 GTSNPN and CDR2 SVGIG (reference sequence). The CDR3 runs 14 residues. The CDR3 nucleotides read TGTGCCTGGAGTGTGACTTCGGGGGCCACTGAAGCTTTCTTT. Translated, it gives CAWSVTSGATEAFF.

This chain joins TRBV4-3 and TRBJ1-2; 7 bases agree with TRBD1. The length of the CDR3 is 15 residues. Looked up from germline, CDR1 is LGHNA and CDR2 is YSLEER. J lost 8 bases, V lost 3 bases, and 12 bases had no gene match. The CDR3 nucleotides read TGCGCCAGCAGCCATGGGATTGACAGGGCAGGCGGCTACACCTTC. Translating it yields CASSHGIDRAGGYTF.